A selection of T cell receptor beta chains follows, all from one sample in a study of OX40 agonist ivuxolimab in advanced cancers. Measured with immunoSEQ multiplex PCR; TCRdb has only the in-frame clones, and not every one. The repertoire holds around 50,000 clones, with roughly 94% as singletons. The source material was CD4+ or CD8+ T cells sorted from blood, sampled in a trial of the OX40 agonist ivuxolimab. Receptors originate from an adult with an advanced solid tumor such as melanoma, head and neck, liver or kidney cancer. The CDR3 runs from the conserved cysteine through the conserved F or W. The order of the fields is CDR3 length, clone size, V gene, J gene, D gene, CDR3 protein, CDR3 DNA. The D gene is left open where the match is weak. The listing skips clone size in some rows; elsewhere it reads once, few, many or a size class.

len: 13; abundance: -; v_gene: TRBV19; j_gene: TRBJ1-5; d_gene: -; CDR3aa: CASTPLGNQPQHF; CDR3nt: TGTGCCAGTACCCCACTGGGCAATCAGCCCCAGCATTTT
len: 12; abundance: few; v_gene: TRBV5-8; j_gene: TRBJ2-7; d_gene: -; CDR3aa: CASSFRAYEQYF; CDR3nt: TGTGCCAGCAGCTTTCGCGCTTACGAGCAGTACTTC
len: 16; abundance: -; v_gene: TRBV5-6; j_gene: TRBJ2-1; d_gene: TRBD2; CDR3aa: CASSFTSGRAPNEQFF; CDR3nt: TGTGCCAGCAGCTTCACTAGCGGGAGGGCCCCCAATGAGCAGTTCTTC
len: 16; abundance: -; v_gene: TRBV30; j_gene: TRBJ2-1; d_gene: TRBD2; CDR3aa: CAWSGGTSGSYNEQFF; CDR3nt: TGTGCCTGGAGTGGAGGGACTAGCGGATCCTACAATGAGCAGTTCTTC
len: 15; abundance: -; v_gene: TRBV11-2; j_gene: TRBJ2-5; d_gene: -; CDR3aa: CASSPLQAFWETQYF; CDR3nt: TGTGCCAGCAGCCCGTTACAGGCCTTTTGGGAGACCCAGTACTTC
len: 16; abundance: once; v_gene: TRBV27; j_gene: TRBJ2-7; d_gene: TRBD2; CDR3aa: CASSGLAGVTTYEQYF; CDR3nt: TGTGCCAGCAGTGGACTAGCGGGAGTAACGACCTACGAGCAGTACTTC
len: 13; abundance: -; v_gene: TRBV19; j_gene: TRBJ2-3; d_gene: -; CDR3aa: CASSISSSDTQYF; CDR3nt: TGTGCCAGTAGTATTTCTAGTTCCGATACGCAGTATTTT
len: 18; abundance: -; v_gene: TRBV5-1; j_gene: TRBJ1-2; d_gene: TRBD1; CDR3aa: CASSWRTGSIDPNYGYTF; CDR3nt: TGCGCCAGCAGCTGGAGGACAGGGTCCATTGATCCTAACTATGGCTACACCTTC
len: 14; abundance: -; v_gene: TRBV6-5; j_gene: TRBJ2-1; d_gene: TRBD2; CDR3aa: CASSYGTSGDEQFF; CDR3nt: TGTGCCAGCAGTTACGGGACTAGTGGAGATGAGCAGTTCTTC
len: 16; abundance: -; v_gene: TRBV4-2; j_gene: TRBJ2-7; d_gene: -; CDR3aa: CASSQDAWDWTYEQYF; CDR3nt: TGTGCCAGCAGCCAAGATGCATGGGACTGGACTTACGAGCAGTACTTC
len: 12; abundance: once; v_gene: TRBV7-3; j_gene: TRBJ2-3; d_gene: -; CDR3aa: CASSFIGDTQYF; CDR3nt: TGTGCCAGCAGCTTCATAGGGGATACGCAGTATTTT
len: 14; abundance: -; v_gene: TRBV6-6; j_gene: TRBJ2-2; d_gene: -; CDR3aa: CASLGRGVTGELFF; CDR3nt: TGTGCCAGCTTAGGCAGGGGCGTCACCGGGGAGCTGTTTTTT
len: 14; abundance: few; v_gene: TRBV29-1; j_gene: TRBJ1-4; d_gene: -; CDR3aa: CSPVHGTTNEKLFF; CDR3nt: TGCAGCCCCGTGCATGGAACAACTAATGAAAAACTGTTTTTT